Shown below are 30 T cell receptor beta chains from a single sample sequenced in a study of identical twins. TCRdb re-called the 5' RACE reads through MiXCR, storing one row per CDR3 protein. The sample contains a few hundred thousand distinct CDR3 sequences, less than 25% of which appear only once. This same sample was also taken into another study, of T cells expressing NK-cell markers.

Sequences were obtained from CD4+ T cells sorted from blood. Source of these receptors: a woman aged 18 to 35 in good health.

This clonotype was seen more than once but under ten times. The genes are TRBV29-1 and TRBJ2-3, with D maybe TRBD2 (5 bases). The V gene's germline CDR1 is SQVTM and CDR2 ANQGSEA. The CDR3 extends over 14 amino acids. V dropped 4 bases and J dropped 2 bases, with 13 bases sitting between them. The CDR3 loop reads CSVAGGPYTDTQYF. The DNA of the CDR3 is TGCAGCGTTGCGGGCGGGCCCTACACAGATACGCAGTATTTT.

This clonotype was detected only a few times. The chain links TRBV5-1 to TRBJ1-1; D not resolved. From germline, CDR1 is SGHRS and CDR2 YFSETQ. This CDR3 region has 14 residues. V dropped 4 bases and J dropped 0 bases, with 10 bases sitting between them. CDR3 DNA sequence: TGCGCCAGCAGCGCTAGTAGGTTGAACACTGAAGCTTTCTTT. It yields the protein CASSASRLNTEAFF.

CDR3 sequence (DNA): TGTGCCAGCAGCTTAGGGCAACCCTACGAGCAGTACTTC. Translating gives CASSLGQPYEQYF. This rearrangement joins TRBV7-2 to TRBJ2-7; D is undetermined. V lost 1 base, J lost 2 bases, and 6 bases lay in between. This CDR3 comprises 13 residues. The germline V gene encodes CDR1 SGHTA and CDR2 FQGNSA.

The genes are TRBV5-6 and TRBJ2-7; unclear D gene. Germline CDR1 reads SGHDT; CDR2 reads YYEEEE. The CDR3 loop spans 12 amino acids. V was clipped by 4 bases and J by 3 bases, with 8 bases between them. The CDR3, as DNA: TGTGCCAGCAGCGCCCCTTTCTACGAGCAGTACTTC. Translated: CASSAPFYEQYF.

This chain uses TRBV30 with TRBJ2-7; 9 bases are a match to TRBD2. CDR1 is GTSNPN, CDR2 SVGIG, per germline (reference sequence). The CDR3 runs to 13 residues. V dropped 2 bases and J dropped 7; count of bases not matched to a gene: 6. The CDR3 region has the DNA TGTGCCTGGAGTCGTAGCGGGAGAACGGAGCAGTACTTC. This sequence encodes CAWSRSGRTEQYF.

There are a few counts of this clonotype. The V and J genes are TRBV12-3 or TRBV12-4 and TRBJ1-1; D gene ambiguous. The CDR3 extends over 15 amino acids. V lost 6 bases to trimming and J lost 3 bases, with 17 bases between them. The CDR3 reads CASSPTPGAYTEAFF. For the CDR3, the DNA is TGTGCCAGCAGCCCTACCCCAGGTGCTTACACTGAAGCTTTCTTT.

This clonotype was observed at least ten times. The CDR3 DNA is TGTGCCAGCAGCTTAGACCGGCAGTCCTACGAGCAGTACTTC. Protein product: CASSLDRQSYEQYF. The V gene is TRBV7-2, the J gene TRBJ2-7; no definite D call. CDR1 is SGHTA, CDR2 FQGNSA, per germline. This CDR3 contains 14 residues. The ends were cut back, 1 base at V and 1 base at J, with 8 bases in the middle.

The J gene is TRBJ1-2, the V gene TRBV29-1; 9 positions agree with TRBD1. The CDR3 extends over 15 amino acids. J lost 3 bases, V lost 3 bases, and 8 bases had no gene match. In germline, CDR1 is SQVTM, CDR2 ANQGSEA. This CDR3 reads CSVDYRGLRDYGYTF. The CDR3 bases are TGCAGCGTTGATTACAGGGGGCTGCGGGACTATGGCTACACCTTC.

The chain has TRBV2 and TRBJ2-6, with D tentatively TRBD1 (6 bases). Deletions cut 7 bases from V and 0 bases from J, with 7 bases between. Germline-derived CDR1 and CDR2 are SNHLY and FYNNEI. The CDR3 is made up of 14 amino acids. CDR3 loop: CASMDSSGANVLTF. The CDR3 coding sequence is TGTGCCAGCATGGACAGCTCTGGGGCCAACGTCCTGACTTTC.

The chain combines TRBV4-3 with TRBJ2-1; perhaps TRBD1 as D (6 bases). Trimming took off 2 bases at V and 2 bases at J, with 13 bases between the two ends. Per germline, CDR1 LGHNA and CDR2 YSLEER. The CDR3 has 16 residues. CDR3 loop: CASSQTHRVTYNEQFF. CDR3 nucleotides: TGCGCCAGCAGCCAAACCCACAGGGTGACCTACAATGAGCAGTTCTTC.

With regard to this clonotype: The junction and the germline gene differ at one end; a read error may be behind it. This chain joins TRBV20-1 and TRBJ2-1; 7 positions agree with TRBD2. This CDR3 has 15 amino acids. From germline, CDR1 is DFQATT and CDR2 SNEGSKA (reference sequence). The CDR3 region has the DNA TGCAGTGCTAGAGATCCCCGGGGGGAAAACAATAAGCAGTTCTTC. As protein: CSARDPRGENNKQFF.

This clonotype was detected only a few times. The V call is TRBV21-1, the J call TRBJ2-5; the D segment call TRBD1 is taken from the table without a DNA check. TRBV21-1 is a pseudogene locus. The CDR3 is 12 residues long. CDR3: CASSGRGETQYF. Written as DNA, the CDR3 is TGTGCCAGCAGCGGCCGAGGAGAGACCCAGTACTTC.

This clonotype was picked up many times. The rearrangement joins TRBV5-1 to TRBJ2-4; D possibly corresponds to TRBD2 (5 bases). The germline V and J ends were trimmed by 4 bases and 2 bases, with 10 bases remaining between them. The CDR3 consists of 14 residues. The germline CDR1 and CDR2 sequences are SGHRS and YFSETQ. The CDR3 region is CASSLDWTKNIQYF. CDR3 in DNA: TGCGCCAGCAGCCTGGACTGGACCAAAAACATTCAGTACTTC.

The chain employs TRBV4-3 and TRBJ2-3, with D perhaps TRBD2 (5 bases). Trimming removed 0 bases at V and 5 bases at J, with 12 bases between. The CDR3 length is 15 residues. CDR1 and CDR2 (germline): LGHNA, YSLEER. Written as DNA, the CDR3 is TGCGCCAGCAGCCAAGATGGGCGGGCGGGAGATACGCAGTATTTT. This gives the protein CASSQDGRAGDTQYF.

The V and J genes are TRBV2 and TRBJ2-1; 10 bases fit TRBD2. V gave up 5 bases and J gave up 4 bases; unmatched junction bases: 11. Germline V gene lookup returns CDR1 SNHLY and CDR2 FYNNEI. The CDR3 runs 17 residues. CDR3 protein: CASSRSGRDSTYNEQFF. The CDR3, as DNA: TGTGCCAGCAGTAGGAGCGGGAGGGACTCTACATACAATGAGCAGTTCTTC.

The chain employs TRBV5-1 and TRBJ2-1, with D perhaps TRBD1 (6 bases). The CDR3 covers 16 residues. Trimming cost V 3 bases and J 7 bases, with 20 bases left between them. Germline CDR1 reads SGHRS; CDR2 reads YFSETQ. The CDR3: CASSSDAGVGGNEQFF. CDR3 sequence (DNA): TGCGCCAGCAGCTCGGATGCAGGGGTAGGTGGGAATGAGCAGTTCTTC.

V is TRBV7-2 and J is TRBJ2-5; no clear D gene. The CDR3 consists of 13 residues. CDR1 is SGHTA, CDR2 FQGNSA, per germline. V was cut by 5 bases and J by 7 bases, with 14 bases left in between. The CDR3 DNA follows: TGTGCCAGCAGCCCAGTACACTTGGGGACCCAGTACTTC. Translating it yields CASSPVHLGTQYF.

In its sample, this clonotype was seen a few times. The rearrangement uses TRBV6-5 and TRBJ2-7; 16 bases are shared with TRBD2. The V gene end was trimmed by 2 bases and the J gene end by 6 bases; junction bases not matched to a gene: 13. Per germline, CDR1 MNHEY and CDR2 SVGAGI. There are 19 residues in the CDR3. The CDR3 DNA reads TGTGCCAGCAGTTACACGGGACTAGCGGGAGGGCCCTCGTCAATCGAGCAGTACTTC. This translates into CASSYTGLAGGPSSIEQYF.

The rearrangement links TRBV6-5 to TRBJ1-1, with a weak D call TRBD1 (5 bases). The ends were cut back, 2 bases at V and 2 bases at J, with 21 bases in the middle. CDR3 size: 18 residues. Germline loops: CDR1 MNHEY, CDR2 SVGAGI. CDR3 nucleotide sequence: TGTGCCAGCAGTTACGAGATCCCGCCGAGGGGAGGTAACACTGAAGCTTTCTTT. Its translation: CASSYEIPPRGGNTEAFF.

The genes are TRBV12-3 or TRBV12-4 and TRBJ2-3; maybe TRBD2 (6 bases). This CDR3 region has 14 residues. V lost 4 bases and J 2 bases, leaving 10 bases between the germline ends. The CDR3 DNA reads as TGTGCCAGCAGTTACCGGGACTTCACAGATACGCAGTATTTT. Amino acids: CASSYRDFTDTQYF.

The CDR3 DNA reads TGCAGCGTTGAACTAGCGGGGTTTTGGGAGGATACGCAGTATTTT. Translation: CSVELAGFWEDTQYF. The chain couples TRBV29-1 to TRBJ2-3; 9 bases agree with TRBD2. The CDR3 length is 15 residues. The trim removed 2 bases at V and 6 bases at J, leaving 9 bases unmatched. Germline-derived CDR1 and CDR2 are SQVTM and ANQGSEA.

This clonotype was found a few times. The genes are TRBV20-1 and TRBJ1-5; no clear D. The V gene's germline CDR1 is DFQATT and CDR2 SNEGSKA (reference sequence). The CDR3 contains 14 residues. V was cut by 2 bases and J by 0 bases, with 8 bases left in between. The CDR3 region has the DNA TGCAGTGCTAGATCCGGGTATAGCAATCAGCCCCAGCATTTT. Translating it yields CSARSGYSNQPQHF.

This clonotype came up a few times. The chain recombines TRBV4-2 with TRBJ1-6; 7 bases match TRBD1. V was clipped by 5 bases and J by 10 bases; unmatched bases: 8. Per the germline V gene, CDR1 is LGHNA and CDR2 is YNFKEQ. The CDR3 has 14 residues. As DNA, the CDR3 is TGTGCCAGCAGCGACAGGGAGATGGAATCACCCCTCCACTTT. Its protein is CASSDREMESPLHF.

This clonotype was counted only a few times. The CDR3 DNA reads as TGTGCCAGCAGTACGACGGGGGATACGCAGTATTTT. Translation gives CASSTTGDTQYF. The chain links TRBV6-2 or TRBV6-3 to TRBJ2-3, with a possible D match to TRBD2 (5 bases). This CDR3 region has 12 residues. CDR1 MNHEY and CDR2 SVGEGT come from the germline V gene. With 5 bases removed from V and 6 bases from J, the gap between germline ends came to 9 bases.

The chain carries TRBV5-4 and TRBJ2-1, with 9 positions matching TRBD2. From germline, CDR1 is SGHNT and CDR2 YYREEE (reference sequence). V lost 3 bases, J lost 7 bases, and 11 bases stayed unmatched. This CDR3 has 16 residues. The CDR3 here is CASSSGSGSMLNEQFF. Here the CDR3 DNA reads TGTGCCAGCAGCTCGGGTAGCGGGAGCATGCTAAATGAGCAGTTCTTC.

The sample holds a few counts of this clonotype. The genes are TRBV30 and TRBJ2-7; tentatively, D is TRBD1 or TRBD2 (5 bases each). Germline V gene data show CDR1 as GTSNPN and CDR2 as SVGIG (reference sequence). Trimming shortened V by 0 bases and J by 0 bases, and 9 bases separated the two germline ends. The CDR3 spans 14 residues. The CDR3 reads CAWSVEGRSYEQYF. In DNA, the CDR3 is TGTGCCTGGAGTGTAGAGGGGCGCTCCTACGAGCAGTACTTC.

This chain joins TRBV15 and TRBJ2-1, with TRBD1 matching 7 bases. The CDR3 has 15 residues. Germline lookup yields CDR1 LNHNV and CDR2 YYDKDF (reference sequence). J gave up 4 bases and V 3 bases, and 6 bases lay outside the gene matches. Here the CDR3 DNA reads TGTGCCACCAGCAGGGAGAGGGGGCTTTACAATGAGCAGTTCTTC. Its translation is CATSRERGLYNEQFF.

A single count supports this clonotype. The V call is TRBV29-1, the J call TRBJ1-1; D is perhaps TRBD1 (5 bases). The CDR3 is 13 amino acids. Trimming shortened V by 6 bases and J by 3 bases, and 14 bases separated the two germline ends. The germline CDR1 and CDR2 sequences are SQVTM and ANQGSEA. Written as DNA, the CDR3 is TGCAGCGTACGCAGGGTCGGGGACACTGAAGCTTTCTTT. It translates to CSVRRVGDTEAFF.

A few counts support this clonotype. The V and J genes are TRBV10-2 and TRBJ2-2; no clear D gene. This CDR3 is built from 10 residues. V lost 4 bases and J 8 bases, leaving 2 bases between the germline ends. Germline V lookup: CDR1 WSHSY, CDR2 SAAADI. CDR3 sequence (DNA): TGCGCCAGCAGTGCGGGGGAGCTGTTTTTT. Amino acid sequence: CASSAGELFF.

This clonotype was picked up a small number of times. The chain carries TRBV11-2 and TRBJ2-3; D could derive from TRBD1 or TRBD2 (5 bases each). There are 16 residues in the CDR3. Trimming removed 0 bases at V and 4 bases at J, with 14 bases between. Germline CDR1 reads SGHAT; CDR2 reads FQNNGV. The CDR3 loop reads CASSLELASRADTQYF. CDR3 nucleotide sequence: TGTGCCAGCAGCTTAGAGTTGGCTAGCAGGGCAGATACGCAGTATTTT.